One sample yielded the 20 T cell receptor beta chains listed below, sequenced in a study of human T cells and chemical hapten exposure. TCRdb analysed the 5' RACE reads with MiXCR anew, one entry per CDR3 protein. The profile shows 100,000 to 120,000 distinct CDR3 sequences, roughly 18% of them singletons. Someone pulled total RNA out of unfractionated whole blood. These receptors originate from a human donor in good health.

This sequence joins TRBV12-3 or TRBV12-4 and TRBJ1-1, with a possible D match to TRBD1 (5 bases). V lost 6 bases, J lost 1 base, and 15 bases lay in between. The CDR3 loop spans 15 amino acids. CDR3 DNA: TGTGCCAGCAGACCCGGGACTCGCTGGAACACTGAAGCTTTCTTT. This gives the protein CASRPGTRWNTEAFF.

The CDR3, as DNA: TGTGCCAGCTCAACAACACAGGCTGAGACCCAGTACTTC. Its translation is CASSTTQAETQYF. V gene TRBV18 combines with J gene TRBJ2-5, with D tentatively TRBD1 (5 bases). The V and J ends lost 5 bases and 5 bases respectively, with 12 bases between them. Germline-derived CDR1 and CDR2 are KGHSH and LQKENI. CDR3 size: 13 residues.

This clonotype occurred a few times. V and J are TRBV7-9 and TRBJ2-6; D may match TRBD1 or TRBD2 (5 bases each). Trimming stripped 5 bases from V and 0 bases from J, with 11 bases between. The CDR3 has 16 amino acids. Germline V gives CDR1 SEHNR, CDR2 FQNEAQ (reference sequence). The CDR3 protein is CASSLGRASGANVLTF. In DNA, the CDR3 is TGTGCCAGCAGCCTGGGACGGGCCTCTGGGGCCAACGTCCTGACTTTC.

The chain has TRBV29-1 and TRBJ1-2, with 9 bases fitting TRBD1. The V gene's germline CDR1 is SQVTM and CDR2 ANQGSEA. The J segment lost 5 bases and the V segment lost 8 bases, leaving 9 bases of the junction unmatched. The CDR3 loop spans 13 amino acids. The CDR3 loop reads CSIRTGEGYGYTF. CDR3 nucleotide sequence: TGCAGCATCCGGACAGGGGAGGGTTATGGCTACACCTTC.

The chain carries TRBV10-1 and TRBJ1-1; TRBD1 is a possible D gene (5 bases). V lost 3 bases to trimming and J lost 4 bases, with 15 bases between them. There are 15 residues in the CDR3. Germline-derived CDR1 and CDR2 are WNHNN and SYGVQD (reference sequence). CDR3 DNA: TGCGCCAGCAGTGATACAGGCGGAGGAGCCACTGAAGCTTTCTTT. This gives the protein CASSDTGGGATEAFF.

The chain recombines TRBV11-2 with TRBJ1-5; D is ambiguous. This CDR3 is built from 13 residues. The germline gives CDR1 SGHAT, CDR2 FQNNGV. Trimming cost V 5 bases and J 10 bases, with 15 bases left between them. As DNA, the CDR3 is TGTGCCAGCAGCGAGGACCCCAAGGCCCCCCAGCATTTT. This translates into CASSEDPKAPQHF.

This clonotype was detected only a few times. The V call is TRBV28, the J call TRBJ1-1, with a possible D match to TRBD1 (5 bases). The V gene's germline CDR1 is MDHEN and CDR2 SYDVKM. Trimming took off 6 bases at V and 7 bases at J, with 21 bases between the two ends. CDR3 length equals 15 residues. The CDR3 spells CASSSADTPRGEAFF. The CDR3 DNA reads TGTGCCAGCAGCTCTGCGGACACCCCAAGGGGTGAAGCTTTCTTT.

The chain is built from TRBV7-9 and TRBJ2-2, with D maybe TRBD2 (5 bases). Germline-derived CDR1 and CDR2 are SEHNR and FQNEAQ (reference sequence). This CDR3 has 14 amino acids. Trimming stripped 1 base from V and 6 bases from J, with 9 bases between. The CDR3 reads CASSLGGRAGELFF. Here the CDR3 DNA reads TGTGCCAGCAGCTTAGGAGGGCGGGCCGGGGAGCTGTTTTTT.

CDR3 loop: CATQDRSYEQYF. The CDR3 nucleotides are TGTGCCACTCAGGACAGGTCCTACGAGCAGTACTTC. This chain connects TRBV24-1 to TRBJ2-7, with TRBD1 matching over 7 bases. J gave up 1 base and V 10 bases, and 3 bases lay outside the gene matches. The CDR3 sequence is 12 residues long. The germline CDR1 and CDR2 sequences are KGHDR and SFDVKD.

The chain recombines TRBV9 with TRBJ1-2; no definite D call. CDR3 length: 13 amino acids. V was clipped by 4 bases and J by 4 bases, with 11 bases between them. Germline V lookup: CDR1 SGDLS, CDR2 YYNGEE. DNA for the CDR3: TGTGCCAGCAGCACCAAGGCCTTCTATGGCTACACCTTC. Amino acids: CASSTKAFYGYTF.

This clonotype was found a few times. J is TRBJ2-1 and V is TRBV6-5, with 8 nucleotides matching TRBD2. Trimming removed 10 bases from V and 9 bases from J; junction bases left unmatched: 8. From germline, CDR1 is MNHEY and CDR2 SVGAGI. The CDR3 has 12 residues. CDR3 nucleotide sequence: TGTGCCACACGACGGGAGGGCCGTGAGCAGTTCTTC. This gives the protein CATRREGREQFF.

CDR3 sequence: CASSPRQGEQYF. The DNA for the CDR3 is TGTGCCAGCAGCCCAAGACAGGGCGAGCAGTACTTC. The chain recombines TRBV2 with TRBJ2-7; 7 bases line up with TRBD1. Germline-derived CDR1 and CDR2 are SNHLY and FYNNEI. V shed 6 bases and J 6 bases; nucleotides not matched to a gene: 5. The CDR3 covers 12 residues.

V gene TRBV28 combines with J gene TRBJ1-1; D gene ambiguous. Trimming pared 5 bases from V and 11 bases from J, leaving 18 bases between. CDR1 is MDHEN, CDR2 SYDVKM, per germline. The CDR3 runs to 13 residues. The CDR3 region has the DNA TGTGCCAGCAGTCCCGGGTCACACGGTGGGGCTTTCTTT. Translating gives CASSPGSHGGAFF. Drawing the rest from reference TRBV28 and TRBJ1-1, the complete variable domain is DVKVTQSSRYLVKRTGEKVFLECVQDMDHENMFWYRQDPGLGLRLIYFSYDVKMKEKGDIPEGYSVSREKKERFSLILESASTNQTSMYLCASSPGSHGGAFFGQGTRLTVV.

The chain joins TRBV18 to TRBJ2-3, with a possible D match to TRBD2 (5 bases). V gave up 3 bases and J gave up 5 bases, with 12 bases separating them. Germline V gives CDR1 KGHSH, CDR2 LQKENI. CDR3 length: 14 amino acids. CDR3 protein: CASSPTHGRDTQYF. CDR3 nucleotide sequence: TGTGCCAGCTCACCGACACATGGGAGAGATACGCAGTATTTT. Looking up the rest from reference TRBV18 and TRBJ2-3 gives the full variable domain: NAGVMQNPRHLVRRRGQEARLRCSPMKGHSHVYWYRQLPEEGLKFMVYLQKENIIDESGMPKERFSAEFPKEGPSILRIQQVVRGDSAAYFCASSPTHGRDTQYFGPGTRLTVL.

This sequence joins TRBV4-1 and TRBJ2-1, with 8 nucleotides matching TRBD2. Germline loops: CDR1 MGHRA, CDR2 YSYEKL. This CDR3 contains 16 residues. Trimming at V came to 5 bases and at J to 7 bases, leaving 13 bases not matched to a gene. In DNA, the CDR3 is TGCGCCAGCAGCACGCAGATAGCGGGAATGGGGAATGAGCAGTTCTTC. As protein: CASSTQIAGMGNEQFF.

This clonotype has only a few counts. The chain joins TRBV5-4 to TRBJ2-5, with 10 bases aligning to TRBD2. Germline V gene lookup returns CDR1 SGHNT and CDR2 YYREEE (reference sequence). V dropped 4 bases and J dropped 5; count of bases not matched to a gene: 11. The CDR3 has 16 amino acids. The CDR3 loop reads CASSPVLAGAGETQYF. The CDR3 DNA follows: TGTGCCAGCAGCCCGGTGCTAGCGGGAGCGGGGGAGACCCAGTACTTC.

The CDR3 DNA reads TGTGCCAGCAGCTTTAGCGGGCAACAAGAGACCCAGTACTTC. Encoded protein: CASSFSGQQETQYF. The V gene is TRBV7-8, the J gene TRBJ2-5; TRBD2 matches 7 bases. The germline V gene has CDR1 SGHVS and CDR2 FQNEAQ. This CDR3 has 14 residues. V gave up 3 bases and J gave up 2 bases; unmatched junction bases: 3.

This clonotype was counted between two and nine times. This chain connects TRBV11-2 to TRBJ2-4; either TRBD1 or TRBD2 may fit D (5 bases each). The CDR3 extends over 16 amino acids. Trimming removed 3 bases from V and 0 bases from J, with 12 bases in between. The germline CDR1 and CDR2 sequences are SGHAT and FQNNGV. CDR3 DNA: TGTGCCAGCAGCTTTGGGACGGCGGTAGCCAAAAACATTCAGTACTTC. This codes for CASSFGTAVAKNIQYF.

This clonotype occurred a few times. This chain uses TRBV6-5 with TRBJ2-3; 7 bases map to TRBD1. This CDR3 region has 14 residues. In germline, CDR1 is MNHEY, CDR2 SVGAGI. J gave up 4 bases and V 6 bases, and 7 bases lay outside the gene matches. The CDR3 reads CASSRDREADTQYF. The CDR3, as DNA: TGTGCCAGCAGCCGCGACAGGGAAGCAGATACGCAGTATTTT.

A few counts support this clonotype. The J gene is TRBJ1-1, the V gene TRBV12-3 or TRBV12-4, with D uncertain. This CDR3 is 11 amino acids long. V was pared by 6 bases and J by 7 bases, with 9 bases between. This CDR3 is CASRVGLEAFF. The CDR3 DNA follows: TGTGCCAGCAGGGTCGGGCTTGAAGCTTTCTTT.